Following are 24 T cell receptor beta chains from one sample sequenced in a study of monozygotic twins with cystic fibrosis. Using immunoSEQ multiplex PCR, the repertoire was profiled, and TCRdb retains in-frame clones only, with some absent. The data show tens of thousands of clones, around 90% seen once. The specimen sequenced was blood. Source of these receptors: a girl aged 2-15 years with cystic fibrosis.

The V gene is TRBV25-1, the J gene TRBJ2-7, with D perhaps being TRBD1 or TRBD2 (5 bases each). Trimming removed 4 bases at V and 0 bases at J, with 7 bases between. The CDR3 spans 13 residues. CDR1 is MGHDK, CDR2 SYGVNS, per germline. Written as DNA, the CDR3 is TGTGCCAGCAGTGGGGACCGCTCCTACGAGCAGTACTTC. This sequence encodes CASSGDRSYEQYF.

The rearrangement uses TRBV9 and TRBJ1-6, with a possible D match to TRBD1 (5 bases). The CDR3 loop spans 16 amino acids. CDR1 and CDR2 from the germline V gene are SGDLS and YYNGEE. Trimming removed 0 bases from V and 3 bases from J, with 10 bases in between. DNA of the CDR3: TGTGCCAGCAGCGTAGGAAGGGACCTCTATAATTCACCCCTCCACTTT. Encoded protein: CASSVGRDLYNSPLHF.

This clone was picked up one time. The chain recombines TRBV6-5 with TRBJ2-5; D tentatively reads TRBD1 or TRBD2 (5 bases each). The CDR3 runs to 14 residues. Trimming cost V 6 bases and J 7 bases, with 18 bases left between them. Per the germline V gene, CDR1 is MNHEY and CDR2 is SVGAGI. CDR3: CASRKGRRSVTQYF. The CDR3 coding sequence is TGTGCCAGCAGAAAGGGACGGAGGAGTGTGACCCAGTACTTC.

This rearrangement joins TRBV5-1 to TRBJ2-3; D possibly corresponds to TRBD2 (6 bases). The V end was cut by 0 bases, the J end by 5 bases, with 10 bases between. The length of the CDR3 is 14 residues. Germline V CDR1 and CDR2: SGHRS, YFSETQ. CDR3 coding DNA: TGCGCCAGCAGCTTGGTGACCGGGGGAGATACGCAGTATTTT. Residues: CASSLVTGGDTQYF.

The chain recombines TRBV9 with TRBJ2-3, with 9 bases fitting TRBD2. The CDR3 runs to 19 residues. Germline CDR1 is SGDLS and CDR2 is YYNGEE. V lost 0 bases to trimming and J lost 0 bases; unmatched junction nucleotides: 11. CDR3 sequence reads: CASSVGVAGGYHSTDTQYF. As DNA, the CDR3 is TGTGCCAGCAGCGTAGGTGTGGCGGGGGGGTACCATAGCACAGATACGCAGTATTTT.

The rearrangement joins TRBV19 to TRBJ2-7; 7 nucleotides match TRBD1. Germline assignment: CDR1 LNHDA and CDR2 SQIVND (reference sequence). V shed 5 bases and J 1 base; nucleotides not matched to a gene: 2. The CDR3 has 13 amino acids. CDR3 bases: TGTGCCAGTAGTGTGGGACAGTCCTACGAGCAGTACTTC. Residues: CASSVGQSYEQYF.

The chain is built from TRBV4-1 and TRBJ2-5; D is ambiguous. This CDR3 has 16 residues. In germline, CDR1 is MGHRA, CDR2 YSYEKL. Trimming took off 2 bases at V and 1 base at J, with 14 bases between the two ends. The chain's CDR3 is CASSQIYGARQETQYF. In nucleotides, the CDR3 is TGCGCCAGCAGCCAAATATACGGAGCGCGCCAAGAGACCCAGTACTTC.

This sequence joins TRBV19 and TRBJ1-1; 9 positions match TRBD1. Germline V gene data show CDR1 as LNHDA and CDR2 as SQIVND (reference sequence). J was trimmed by 5 bases and V by 2 bases; bases with no gene match: 3. There are 14 residues in the CDR3. Here the CDR3 reads CASSILDRGTEAFF. The CDR3 DNA is TGTGCCAGTAGTATACTGGACAGGGGTACTGAAGCTTTCTTT.

This clone is a singleton in its sample. The gene calls are TRBV11-3 and TRBJ2-7, with 16 bases identical to TRBD2. After removal of 3 bases from V and 5 bases from J, the junction contained 10 bases not matched to a gene. Germline CDR1 SGHNT, CDR2 YENEEA. CDR3 size: 18 residues. The CDR3 region has the DNA TGTGCCAGCAGCTTTGATGGGACTAGCGGGGGGGCGGCAAACGAGCAGTACTTC. Its translation is CASSFDGTSGGAANEQYF.

Note on this clone: One end of the junction is discordant with germline, which a read error may explain. V and J are TRBV4-3 and TRBJ1-1; D is uncertain. The CDR3 has 16 residues. CDR1 and CDR2 from the germline V gene are LGHNA and YSLEER. The CDR3 nucleotides read TGCGCCAGCCGCCAAGGAACCGGGGTAATGAACACTGAAGCTTTCTTT. Translation gives CASRQGTGVMNTEAFF.

The rearrangement uses TRBV25-1 and TRBJ1-1; the D is unclear. The length of the CDR3 is 16 residues. V was pared by 2 bases and J by 2 bases, with 15 bases between. Germline-derived CDR1 and CDR2 are MGHDK and SYGVNS. The CDR3 sequence is CASSESMADTNTEAFF. Written as DNA, the CDR3 is TGTGCCAGCAGTGAAAGTATGGCAGACACCAACACTGAAGCTTTCTTT.

The CDR3 DNA reads TGTGCCAGCAGCTTCTTAGCGGTTCAGAGCACAGATACGCAGTATTTT. Protein product: CASSFLAVQSTDTQYF. This chain links TRBV9 with TRBJ2-3; D perhaps matches TRBD2 (6 bases). This CDR3 spans 16 amino acids. Trimming stripped 4 bases from V and 0 bases from J, with 15 bases between. The germline gives CDR1 SGDLS, CDR2 YYNGEE.

The chain combines TRBV7-6 with TRBJ2-1, with D maybe TRBD1 (5 bases). CDR1 is SGHVS, CDR2 FNYEAQ, per germline. The CDR3 is 12 amino acids. Trimming removed 6 bases from V and 7 bases from J, with 10 bases in between. The CDR3 region is CASSPQGNEQFF. DNA of the CDR3: TGTGCCAGCAGTCCCCAGGGAAATGAGCAGTTCTTC.

The chain uses TRBV5-1 and TRBJ2-1; D unresolved. This CDR3 region has 15 residues. Deletions cut 0 bases from V and 5 bases from J, with 12 bases between. CDR1 is SGHRS, CDR2 YFSETQ, per germline. As DNA, the CDR3 is TGCGCCAGCAGCTTGGTTGCAAGCCCCGACAATGAGCAGTTCTTC. This gives the protein CASSLVASPDNEQFF.

This clone was recorded once. The chain recombines TRBV6-5 with TRBJ2-7, with D perhaps being TRBD1 or TRBD2 (6 bases each). V was pared by 0 bases and J by 4 bases, with 16 bases between. This CDR3 region has 16 residues. CDR1 is MNHEY and CDR2 is SVGAGI in the germline V gene. In DNA form, the CDR3 reads TGTGCCAGCAGTTACTCGACCGGGGGCGCGTTATACGAGCAGTACTTC. Translated: CASSYSTGGALYEQYF.

This clone was picked up one time. The chain combines TRBV30 with TRBJ1-1, with a possible D match to TRBD1 (6 bases). Per germline, CDR1 GTSNPN and CDR2 SVGIG (reference sequence). Between the trimmed V and J ends, which lost 0 bases and 4 bases, there was a span of 12 bases. The CDR3 has 14 amino acids. CDR3 amino acids: CAWSVQGLGTEAFF. CDR3 in DNA: TGTGCCTGGAGTGTGCAGGGGTTGGGCACTGAAGCTTTCTTT.

The rearrangement joins TRBV5-4 to TRBJ1-1; 8 bases are shared with TRBD1. The length of the CDR3 is 15 residues. After removal of 1 base from V and 3 bases from J, the junction contained 5 bases not matched to a gene. Germline V gene data show CDR1 as SGHNT and CDR2 as YYREEE (reference sequence). The CDR3 protein is CASSLQGARDTEAFF. CDR3 DNA: TGTGCCAGCAGCTTGCAGGGGGCGCGAGACACTGAAGCTTTCTTT.

The chain combines TRBV7-2 with TRBJ2-3; tentative D call: TRBD2 (7 bases). There are 18 residues in the CDR3. Trimming left V 0 bases short and J 1 base short, with 17 bases between. Germline V gives CDR1 SGHTA, CDR2 FQGNSA. CDR3 sequence reads: CASSLAILGGAGTDTQYF. The CDR3 nucleotides read TGTGCCAGCAGCTTAGCGATTTTAGGGGGGGCCGGCACAGATACGCAGTATTTT.

V gene TRBV5-4 combines with J gene TRBJ2-1; D may be TRBD2 (5 bases). The CDR3 is 17 amino acids. V gave up 3 bases and J gave up 0 bases, with 16 bases separating them. Per the germline V gene, CDR1 is SGHNT and CDR2 is YYREEE (reference sequence). The CDR3 reads CASSYGSPGSSYNEQFF. The CDR3 coding sequence is TGTGCCAGCAGCTACGGGTCCCCGGGAAGCTCCTACAATGAGCAGTTCTTC.

The chain is built from TRBV2 and TRBJ1-1; the D is unclear. Germline V gene lookup returns CDR1 SNHLY and CDR2 FYNNEI. CDR3 length: 13 residues. The V and J ends lost 3 bases and 4 bases respectively, with 9 bases between them. The CDR3 region has the DNA TGTGCCAGCAGTGATTCCTTTCCCACTGAAGCTTTCTTT. Translating it yields CASSDSFPTEAFF.

This clone appeared once. J is TRBJ1-1 and V is TRBV5-1; D uncertain. The CDR3 sequence is 13 residues long. The germline V gene has CDR1 SGHRS and CDR2 YFSETQ. V was clipped by 0 bases and J by 7 bases, with 10 bases between them. The DNA for the CDR3 is TGCGCCAGCAGCTTGGATCCGGAGGGTGAAGCTTTCTTT. It codes for CASSLDPEGEAFF.

The chain employs TRBV7-8 and TRBJ2-3; TRBD1 is a possible D gene (5 bases). Germline CDR1 SGHVS, CDR2 FQNEAQ. V was trimmed by 5 bases and J by 2 bases, leaving 17 bases between them. This CDR3 has 16 amino acids. The CDR3: CASSATGVLYTDTQYF. DNA for the CDR3: TGTGCCAGCAGCGCCACAGGCGTCCTGTACACAGATACGCAGTATTTT.

The chain recombines TRBV27 with TRBJ1-4; D gene ambiguous. The germline V gene encodes CDR1 MNHEY and CDR2 SMNVEV (reference sequence). Deletions cut 5 bases from V and 8 bases from J, with 9 bases between. CDR3 length: 12 amino acids. The CDR3 nucleotides are TGTGCCAGCAGTCCTCATGGAGAAAAACTGTTTTTT. Translated: CASSPHGEKLFF.

V is TRBV2 and J is TRBJ1-2; possibly TRBD1 for D (5 bases). Trimming shortened V by 6 bases and J by 6 bases, and 26 bases separated the two germline ends. The CDR3 has 17 residues. From germline, CDR1 is SNHLY and CDR2 FYNNEI. Here the CDR3 reads CASRGLGLRQGHDGYTF. DNA for the CDR3: TGTGCCAGCAGGGGGCTTGGCCTCCGACAAGGTCACGATGGCTACACCTTC. Filled out from reference TRBV2 and TRBJ1-2, the complete variable domain reads EPEVTQTPSHQVTQMGQEVILRCVPISNHLYFYWYRQILGQKVEFLVSFYNNEISEKSEIFDDQFSVERPDGSNFTLKIRSTKLEDSAMYFCASRGLGLRQGHDGYTFGSGTRLTVV.